This section outlines one T cell receptor (beta chain) sequence together with its context. Its antigen is not known. The treatment here: around 19 received Ad26.COV2.S at low or high dose, single or two shots; 5 received placebo; per-sample allocation not given. All samples were drawn on day 63, counting from the first vaccine or placebo injection. These data originate in a study of Ad26.COV2.S vaccination and SARS-CoV-2 variants. On the study more broadly: Into the muscle, Ad26.COV2.S was dosed once or twice, 56 days apart. Broader study findings: The TCR breadth and depth analyses may have understated or missed part of the total T cell responses.

Sequenced by immunoSEQ multiplex PCR; TCRdb stores in-frame clones only, minus some. The profile shows about 480,000 clones, around 88% of them singletons. Germline-derived CDR1 and CDR2 are LNHDA and SQIVND (reference sequence). The CDR3 loop spans 15 amino acids. J was trimmed by 4 bases and V by 5 bases; bases with no gene match: 4. This clonotype was obtained from a person between 18 and 65 years old who received the Ad26.COV2.S COVID-19 vaccine or a placebo. Material: peripheral blood, obtained in a trial of Ad26.COV2.S vaccine versus placebo. The rearrangement links TRBV19 to TRBJ2-1; 11 nucleotides match TRBD2. The CDR3 DNA reads TGTGCCAGTAGTGCGCGACTAGCGGGGTACAATGAGCAGTTCTTC. Translation gives CASSARLAGYNEQFF. Combining the CDR3 with reference TRBV19 and TRBJ2-1 gives the whole variable domain DGGITQSPKYLFRKEGQNVTLSCEQNLNHDAMYWYRQDPGQGLRLIYYSQIVNDFQKGDIAEGYSVSREKKESFPLTVTSAQKNPTAFYLCASSARLAGYNEQFFGPGTRLTVL.